The 20 T cell receptor beta chains given below trace back to one sample, sequenced in a study of human T cells and chemical hapten exposure. Using its own MiXCR run on the RACE reads, TCRdb lists one record per CDR3 protein. Of 80,000 to 100,000 distinct CDR3 sequences listed, 9.5% to 14% are singletons. Time point: patch test 3, about 24 weeks after DPC sensitization. Documented treatment: therapeutic diphenylcyclopropenone sensitization with weekly scalp DPC. The specimen comprised whole blood, sampled in connection with sensitization to the hapten diphenylcyclopropenone (DPC). These receptors were collected from a woman in her 50s with alopecia areata. Some clones in this sample may be carry-over from other donors' samples.

This chain joins TRBV29-1 and TRBJ2-6; D gene unclear. The CDR3 covers 16 residues. Trimming took off 6 bases at V and 0 bases at J, with 15 bases between the two ends. Germline assignment: CDR1 SQVTM and CDR2 ANQGSEA. The CDR3 here is CSVLYSDASGANVLTF. CDR3 bases: TGCAGCGTCCTCTACAGTGATGCCTCTGGGGCCAACGTCCTGACTTTC. The whole variable domain, remainder taken from reference TRBV29-1 and TRBJ2-6, is SAVISQKPSRDICQRGTSLTIQCQVDSQVTMMFWYRQQPGQSLTLIATANQGSEATYESGFVIDKFPISRPNLTFSTLTVSNMSPEDSSIYLCSVLYSDASGANVLTFGAGSRLTVL.

The V gene is TRBV27, the J gene TRBJ2-7; D is tentatively TRBD1 or TRBD2 (5 bases each). The CDR3 spans 12 residues. From germline, CDR1 is MNHEY and CDR2 SMNVEV (reference sequence). V lost 7 bases and J 2 bases, leaving 9 bases between the germline ends. CDR3 in amino acids: CASNPGPYEQYF. The DNA for the CDR3 is TGTGCCAGCAACCCGGGGCCCTACGAGCAGTACTTC.

This clonotype showed up just a few times. The V and J genes are TRBV12-3 or TRBV12-4 and TRBJ2-3; 7 nucleotides line up with TRBD1. Trimming cost V 5 bases and J 2 bases; bases outside gene matches: 7. The CDR3 spans 15 residues. This CDR3 is CASSPRTGVTDTQYF. CDR3 bases: TGTGCCAGCAGTCCACGGACAGGAGTCACAGATACGCAGTATTTT.

This clonotype has a count of ten or more. V is TRBV20-1 and J is TRBJ1-1; 7 bases map to TRBD1. Germline V gene sequence: CDR1 DFQATT, CDR2 SNEGSKA (reference sequence). The J segment lost 1 base and the V segment lost 7 bases, leaving 9 bases of the junction unmatched. This CDR3 spans 14 amino acids. This chain's CDR3 is CSVPDRAANTEAFF. Here the CDR3 DNA reads TGCAGTGTTCCCGACAGGGCTGCGAACACTGAAGCTTTCTTT.

V usage is TRBV5-1 and J usage is TRBJ2-7; the D is unclear. CDR1 and CDR2 from the germline V gene are SGHRS and YFSETQ. CDR3 length: 14 residues. Trimming took off 0 bases at V and 6 bases at J, with 13 bases between the two ends. The CDR3 nucleotides read TGCGCCAGCAGCTTGGTTCCGGGTTCGGGCGAGCAGTACTTC. This codes for CASSLVPGSGEQYF.

This clonotype occurred many times. Here the CDR3 DNA reads TGCAGTGCCCCCCTGGGCGGGAGGATTCCCGGGGAGCTGTTTTTT. It translates to CSAPLGGRIPGELFF. This chain uses TRBV20-1 with TRBJ2-2, with 8 bases aligning to TRBD2. V shed 6 bases and J 6 bases; nucleotides not matched to a gene: 12. Germline V gene lookup returns CDR1 DFQATT and CDR2 SNEGSKA (reference sequence). CDR3 length equals 15 residues.

This sequence joins TRBV18 and TRBJ2-1; TRBD2 aligns across 12 bases. The trim removed 7 bases at V and 4 bases at J, leaving 8 bases unmatched. Germline CDR1 is KGHSH and CDR2 is LQKENI. This CDR3 is 16 amino acids long. CDR3 sequence: CASFPGGLAGYNEQFF. The CDR3 DNA reads TGTGCCAGCTTCCCGGGGGGACTAGCGGGTTACAATGAGCAGTTCTTC.

This clonotype came up many times. The chain uses TRBV7-8 and TRBJ1-6, with D hard to call. Deletions cut 0 bases from V and 0 bases from J, with 12 bases between. The CDR3 extends over 18 amino acids. Germline CDR1 and CDR2: SGHVS and FQNEAQ. CDR3 sequence reads: CASSLADGGSSYNSPLHF. The CDR3 DNA reads as TGTGCCAGCAGCTTAGCGGACGGCGGGAGCTCCTATAATTCACCCCTCCACTTT.

This clonotype showed up many times. The chain links TRBV18 to TRBJ1-3; TRBD1 agrees at 8 bases. This CDR3 comprises 15 residues. V trimming: 5 bases; J trimming: 1 base; junction bases outside the gene matches: 4. Per the germline V gene, CDR1 is KGHSH and CDR2 is LQKENI. The CDR3, as DNA: TGTGCCAGCTCATCGGGGACAGGTTCTGGAAACACCATATATTTT. Amino acid sequence: CASSSGTGSGNTIYF.

There are a few counts of this clonotype. The chain employs TRBV3-1 and TRBJ1-3; D is uncertain. The CDR3 covers 14 residues. V lost 1 base and J lost 0, with 4 bases in between. Germline lookup yields CDR1 LGHDT and CDR2 YNNKEL (reference sequence). The CDR3 DNA reads TGTGCCAGCAGCCAAGGCAGCTCTGGAAACACCATATATTTT. This translates into CASSQGSSGNTIYF.

This clonotype turned up a few times. The chain is built from TRBV9 and TRBJ2-7; D uncertain. Germline-derived CDR1 and CDR2 are SGDLS and YYNGEE. The CDR3 extends over 15 amino acids. Trimming left V 3 bases short and J 3 bases short, with 16 bases between. The CDR3 bases are TGTGCCAGCAGCGAGAGGCCGCTGCTGGGCTACGAGCAGTACTTC. Translating gives CASSERPLLGYEQYF.

This clonotype turned up a few times. This chain links TRBV7-3 with TRBJ2-2, with D possibly TRBD2 on 5 matching bases. Germline lookup yields CDR1 SGHTA and CDR2 FQGTGA. The germline V and J ends were trimmed by 5 bases and 5 bases, with 15 bases remaining between them. This CDR3 contains 15 residues. The CDR3 sequence: CASSRDGLSTGELFF. CDR3 in DNA: TGTGCCAGCAGCCGGGATGGGCTGTCGACCGGGGAGCTGTTTTTT.

This clonotype occurred many times. The chain uses TRBV24-1 and TRBJ2-2; TRBD1 is a possible D gene (5 bases). Germline V CDR1 and CDR2: KGHDR, SFDVKD. V shed 6 bases and J shed 1 base, with 8 bases lying between them. The CDR3 consists of 14 residues. The CDR3 nucleotides read TGTGCCACCAGTCCAGGGATGAACACCGGGGAGCTGTTTTTT. The encoded protein is CATSPGMNTGELFF.

This clonotype was detected ten times or more. The chain joins TRBV14 to TRBJ1-1; possibly TRBD1 for D (5 bases). Trimming shortened V by 4 bases and J by 6 bases, and 12 bases separated the two germline ends. The CDR3 is made up of 13 amino acids. Germline CDR1 SGHDN, CDR2 FVKESK. CDR3 DNA: TGTGCCAGCAGCCTGTGGGGGGTCCCTGAAGCTTTCTTT. Residues: CASSLWGVPEAFF.

This clonotype came up many times. The chain links TRBV29-1 to TRBJ2-2; 7 bases are shared with TRBD1. J gave up 4 bases and V 6 bases, and 11 bases lay outside the gene matches. The CDR3 length is 15 residues. In germline, CDR1 is SQVTM, CDR2 ANQGSEA. The chain's CDR3 is CSVRTGGLSTGELFF. The CDR3 DNA follows: TGCAGCGTGAGGACAGGCGGGCTTAGCACCGGGGAGCTGTTTTTT.

The V call is TRBV29-1, the J call TRBJ2-5, with a tentative D call TRBD2 (5 bases). Deletions cut 4 bases from V and 0 bases from J, with 15 bases between. The length of the CDR3 is 15 residues. Germline V gene sequence: CDR1 SQVTM, CDR2 ANQGSEA. CDR3 protein: CSVAPMTGNQETQYF. CDR3 DNA sequence: TGCAGCGTTGCTCCAATGACGGGGAACCAAGAGACCCAGTACTTC.

This clonotype was counted ten times or more. The chain has TRBV27 and TRBJ2-3, with D unresolved. V shed 1 base and J shed 9 bases, with 11 bases lying between them. The CDR3 totals 13 residues. CDR1 is MNHEY, CDR2 SMNVEV, per germline (reference sequence). The CDR3 nucleotides are TGTGCCAGCAGTTTATTTGGAACAGCCACGCAGTATTTT. It specifies CASSLFGTATQYF.

At least ten counts were recorded for this clonotype. V gene TRBV12-3 or TRBV12-4 combines with J gene TRBJ2-7, with TRBD1 identical over 9 bases. This CDR3 has 15 residues. V lost 5 bases to trimming and J lost 7 bases; unmatched junction nucleotides: 12. The CDR3 sequence is CASSPTGTGRKEQYF. CDR3 nucleotides: TGTGCCAGCAGTCCCACCGGGACAGGGAGAAAAGAGCAGTACTTC.

This chain uses TRBV19 with TRBJ2-7, with 7 bases lining up with TRBD2. V was clipped by 7 bases and J by 0 bases; unmatched bases: 6. The CDR3 is 14 amino acids. Germline CDR1 LNHDA, CDR2 SQIVND (reference sequence). The CDR3: CASTPGGSSYEQYF. The CDR3 DNA reads TGTGCCAGTACCCCAGGCGGGAGCTCCTACGAGCAGTACTTC.

The chain links TRBV29-1 to TRBJ1-3; possible D gene TRBD1, 6 bases. V was clipped by 1 base and J by 3 bases, with 10 bases between them. Looked up from germline, CDR1 is SQVTM and CDR2 is ANQGSEA. The CDR3 runs to 14 residues. This chain's CDR3 is CSVEVLDSGNTIYF. The CDR3 DNA sequence: TGCAGCGTTGAAGTCTTGGACAGTGGAAACACCATATATTTT.